This T cell receptor (beta chain) originates from a study of T cell responses to AZD1222 COVID-19 vaccine. To note about this clone: No antigen is known for it.

Generated by immunoSEQ multiplex PCR, the TCRdb table keeps only in-frame clones and is missing some. The table records approximately 120,000 clones, about 88% of them present only once. Germline CDR1 MNHEY, CDR2 SVGAGI. V gave up 8 bases and J gave up 4 bases, with 11 bases separating them. The CDR3 consists of 12 residues. Overall study findings and caveats: The donor group comprised mostly white British people and more females; the analysis possibly underestimated clonal diversity. The breadth and depth of Spike-specific TCRs increased once two AZD1222 doses had been given. Researchers took repertoire samples only after the peak T cell response had come.

Here the sequenced sample was peripheral blood, taken on day 0 of AZD1222 vaccination. The J gene is TRBJ1-2, the V gene TRBV6-5, with D hard to call. This receptor was taken from an adult in good health. CDR3 coding DNA: TGTGCCAGCTCCTTGAACCTCTATGGCTACACCTTC. This sequence encodes CASSLNLYGYTF.